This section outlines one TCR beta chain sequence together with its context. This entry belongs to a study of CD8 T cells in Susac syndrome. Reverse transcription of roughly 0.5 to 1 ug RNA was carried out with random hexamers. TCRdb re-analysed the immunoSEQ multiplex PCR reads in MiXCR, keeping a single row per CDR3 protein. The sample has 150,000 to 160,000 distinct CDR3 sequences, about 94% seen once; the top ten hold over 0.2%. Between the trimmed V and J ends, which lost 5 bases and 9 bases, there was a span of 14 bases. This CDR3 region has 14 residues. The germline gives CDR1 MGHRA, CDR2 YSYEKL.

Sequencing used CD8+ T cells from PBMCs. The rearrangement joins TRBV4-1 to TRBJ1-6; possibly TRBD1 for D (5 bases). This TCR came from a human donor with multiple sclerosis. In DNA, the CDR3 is TGCGCCAGCAGCTCCAGGGAGGCAAGTTCACCCCTCCACTTT. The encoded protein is CASSSREASSPLHF.